This is a list of T cell receptor beta chains from one sample in a study of blood T cells in healthy people across ages. MiXCR, applied by TCRdb to the 5' RACE reads, yields one record per CDR3 protein. Of approximately 2,000,000 distinct CDR3 sequences listed, around 42% were seen once; the top ten hold 20% to 25%. Sequences were obtained from blood. These receptors were collected from a human donor in good health. Both conserved end residues are part of each CDR3. Fields, in order: clone size, CDR3 length, D gene, J gene, V gene, CDR3 protein, CDR3 DNA. D genes are given only for firm matches. Rows give clone size only sometimes, using once, few, many, or a class for an expanded clone.

>NA|17|TRBD1|TRBJ2-1|TRBV12-3/TRBV12-4
CASSLALDRGRVNEQFF
TGTGCCAGCAGTTTAGCCTTGGACAGGGGGCGCGTAAATGAGCAGTTCTTC
>NA|14|NA|TRBJ1-1|TRBV7-9
CASSPVQGFTEAFF
TGTGCCAGCAGCCCTGTGCAGGGGTTCACTGAAGCTTTCTTT
>NA|13|TRBD1|TRBJ2-7|TRBV19
CATSDRGEYEQYF
TGTGCCACCTCGGACAGGGGAGAGTACGAGCAGTACTTC
>NA|22|NA|TRBJ2-5|TRBV11-1
CASSLGSRVGTRGPGHQETQYF
TGTGCCAGCAGCTTAGGGTCACGTGTAGGGACTAGGGGGCCAGGTCACCAAGAGACCCAGTACTTC
>NA|17|TRBD1|TRBJ2-3|TRBV5-6
CASSIPGTGPVSDTQYF
TGTGCCAGCAGCATACCCGGGACAGGGCCGGTGTCAGATACGCAGTATTTT
>NA|19|TRBD2|TRBJ2-3|TRBV4-1
CASSPVRFSSGGSTDTQYF
TGCGCCAGCAGCCCGGTGCGATTTTCCAGCGGGGGGTCCACGGATACGCAGTATTTT
>few|15|NA|TRBJ1-6|TRBV6-5
CASSYSSTADAALHF
TGTGCCAGCAGTTACTCTAGTACGGCGGACGCAGCCCTCCACTTT
>few|15|NA|TRBJ2-3|TRBV5-1
CASSSAQGSGDTQYF
TGCGCCAGCAGCTCTGCCCAAGGGAGCGGAGATACGCAGTATTTT
>NA|14|NA|TRBJ2-3|TRBV20-1
CSAGTAPGGDTQYF
TGCAGTGCCGGTACTGCCCCCGGGGGAGATACGCAGTATTTT
>NA|15|TRBD2|TRBJ2-7|TRBV19
CASSPQRDYTYEQYF
TGTGCCAGTAGCCCCCAGAGGGACTACACCTACGAGCAGTACTTC
>NA|16|NA|TRBJ1-2|TRBV20-1
CSAPVDTSLPNYGYTF
TGCAGTGCCCCGGTGGACACTTCCCTTCCCAACTATGGCTACACCTTC
>NA|16|NA|TRBJ2-3|TRBV9
CASSVGDHPAPDTQYF
TGTGCCAGCAGCGTAGGCGACCACCCGGCCCCAGATACGCAGTATTTT
>few|16|NA|TRBJ1-1|TRBV5-1
CASRGRGNLADTEAFF
TGCGCCAGCAGGGGCAGGGGCAACCTGGCGGACACTGAAGCTTTCTTT
>few|14|NA|TRBJ1-4|TRBV20-1
CSAARDTRGEKLFF
TGCAGTGCTGCCCGGGACACGAGAGGAGAAAAACTGTTTTTT
>NA|13|TRBD1|TRBJ1-1|TRBV28
CATEEGAPTEAFF
TGTGCCACCGAAGAGGGGGCGCCCACTGAAGCTTTCTTT
>NA|14|NA|TRBJ1-5|TRBV27
CASKLTVSNQPQHF
TGTGCCAGCAAATTAACTGTGAGCAATCAGCCCCAGCATTTT
>NA|15|TRBD2|TRBJ2-7|TRBV7-9
CASSGSGGIFYEQYF
TGTGCCAGCAGCGGTAGCGGGGGGATTTTTTACGAGCAGTACTTC
>NA|14|TRBD2|TRBJ2-1|TRBV4-3
CASSQFTSVGEQFF
TGCGCCAGCAGCCAATTCACTAGCGTAGGTGAGCAGTTCTTC
>NA|15|TRBD1|TRBJ1-1|TRBV20-1
CSAPRWTGGHTEAFF
TGCAGTGCTCCTCGATGGACAGGGGGGCATACTGAAGCTTTCTTT
>once|14|NA|TRBJ1-2|TRBV6-5
CASSSDATNYGYTF
TGTGCCAGCAGTTCGGACGCAACTAACTATGGCTACACCTTC
>once|13|NA|TRBJ2-5|TRBV24-1
CATSDFLGETQYF
TGTGCCACCAGTGATTTTCTTGGCGAGACCCAGTACTTC
>NA|13|TRBD1|TRBJ1-1|TRBV20-1
CSPTGGGGTEAFF
TGCAGCCCTACAGGGGGCGGAGGAACTGAAGCTTTCTTT
>many|13|NA|TRBJ2-7|TRBV21-1
CASRLQPSYEQYF
TGTGCCTCCCGGTTACAGCCTTCCTACGAGCAGTACTTC
>few|16|NA|TRBJ2-1|TRBV7-3
CASSLTGGAFLNEQFF
TGTGCCAGCAGCTTAACTGGGGGGGCGTTCCTTAATGAGCAGTTCTTC
>few|15|NA|TRBJ2-4|TRBV28
CASIPAFGSKNIQYF
TGTGCCAGCATCCCTGCTTTTGGGTCCAAAAACATTCAGTACTTC
>NA|15|TRBD1|TRBJ1-2|TRBV11-2
CASSLGVGGSKGYTF
TGTGCCAGCAGCTTAGGCGTAGGGGGCTCGAAAGGCTACACCTTC
>NA|14|NA|TRBJ1-2|TRBV24-1
CATSDSTGIYGYTF
TGTGCCACCAGTGATTCCACAGGGATCTATGGCTACACCTTC
>few|16|TRBD1|TRBJ2-7|TRBV7-6
CASSLVATGSTYEQYF
TGTGCCAGCAGCTTAGTAGCGACAGGGTCAACCTACGAGCAGTACTTC
>NA|15|NA|TRBJ2-7|TRBV4-3
CASSQDYPMPYEQYF
TGCGCCAGCAGCCAAGATTACCCAATGCCATACGAGCAGTACTTC
>NA|15|NA|TRBJ2-5|TRBV6-2/TRBV6-3
CAGSPLGRGEETQYF
TGTGCCGGCAGCCCATTAGGCCGGGGAGAAGAGACCCAGTACTTC
>NA|19|TRBD2|TRBJ2-3|TRBV14
CASSQSTSGGAHRADTQYF
TGTGCCAGCAGCCAATCGACTAGCGGGGGGGCCCATAGAGCAGATACGCAGTATTTT
>few|12|NA|TRBJ1-6|TRBV20-1
CSARARNSPLHF
TGCAGTGCTAGAGCGCGGAATTCACCCCTCCACTTT
>once|17|TRBD1|TRBJ2-6|TRBV19
CATDRGQIGYGANVLTF
TGTGCCACGGACAGGGGGCAGATAGGTTATGGGGCCAACGTCCTGACTTTC
>few|12|TRBD2|TRBJ2-5|TRBV29-1
CSVRSGGETQYF
TGCAGCGTTCGGTCGGGAGGGGAGACCCAGTACTTC
>NA|13|NA|TRBJ1-4|TRBV12-3/TRBV12-4
CASSLAADEKLFF
TGTGCCAGCAGTTTAGCGGCAGATGAAAAACTGTTTTTT
>NA|13|NA|TRBJ1-6|TRBV4-2
CASSYGLGSPPHF
TGTGCCAGCAGTTACGGGCTGGGATCACCCCCCCACTTT
>NA|14|NA|TRBJ2-2|TRBV15
CATSRQGGTGELFF
TGTGCCACCAGCAGACAGGGGGGGACCGGGGAGCTGTTTTTT
>NA|18|TRBD2|TRBJ2-4|TRBV11-2
CASSSLQRGVISYNEQYF
TGTGCCAGCAGCTCCCTTCAGCGGGGGGTTATTTCCTACAATGAGCAGTACTTC
>NA|16|NA|TRBJ2-3|TRBV20-1
CSARVLRGSSTDTQYF
TGCAGTGCTAGAGTACTACGAGGTTCTAGCACAGATACGCAGTATTTT
>NA|14|NA|TRBJ2-7|TRBV3-1
CASSLSVGGHEQYF
TGTGCCAGCAGCTTATCCGTAGGAGGCCACGAGCAGTACTTC
>NA|14|NA|TRBJ1-2|TRBV4-1
CASSQADRNYGYTF
TGCGCCAGCAGCCAGGCGGACAGAAACTATGGCTACACCTTC
>NA|13|NA|TRBJ1-1|TRBV12-3/TRBV12-4
CASSADGGAEAFF
TGTGCCAGCAGTGCGGACGGCGGGGCTGAAGCTTTCTTT
>NA|14|NA|TRBJ1-1|TRBV7-8
CASSLDSMGTEAFF
TGTGCCAGCAGCTTAGACAGTATGGGCACTGAAGCTTTCTTT
>NA|13|NA|TRBJ1-2|TRBV7-9
CASSPPNFYGYTF
TGTGCCAGCAGCCCCCCCAATTTCTATGGCTACACCTTC
>NA|14|NA|TRBJ2-7|TRBV20-1
CSARDGVSGDEQYF
TGCAGTGCTAGAGATGGGGTTAGCGGCGACGAGCAGTACTTC
>NA|16|NA|TRBJ2-5|TRBV9
CASSASLVVGRETQYF
TGTGCCAGCAGCGCATCCTTGGTTGTGGGGAGGGAGACCCAGTACTTC
>NA|15|NA|TRBJ2-7|TRBV5-5
CASSLGHFGAYGQYF
TGTGCCAGCAGCCTAGGACACTTTGGGGCCTACGGGCAGTACTTC
>NA|16|TRBD1|TRBJ2-2|TRBV7-7
CASSSTTGKNTGELFF
TGTGCCAGCAGCTCTACGACAGGGAAGAACACCGGGGAGCTGTTTTTT
>NA|13|NA|TRBJ1-1|TRBV20-1
CSASGHLNTEAFF
TGCAGTGCTAGTGGGCACTTGAACACTGAAGCTTTCTTT
>few|15|NA|TRBJ2-3|TRBV7-3
CASSSGRWEADTQYF
TGTGCCAGCAGCTCCGGACGTTGGGAGGCAGATACGCAGTATTTT
>many|14|NA|TRBJ2-7|TRBV29-1
CSVGPRAGSYEQYF
TGCAGCGTTGGTCCGAGGGCAGGGAGCTACGAGCAGTACTTC
>NA|16|NA|TRBJ2-7|TRBV7-9
CASSGSPSGNGYEQYF
TGTGCCAGCAGCGGTAGTCCTTCCGGCAACGGGTACGAGCAGTACTTC
>few|17|NA|TRBJ1-1|TRBV12-3/TRBV12-4
CANITSRRWGPNTEAFF
TGTGCCAACATTACATCCCGGCGTTGGGGCCCTAACACTGAAGCTTTCTTT
>NA|15|NA|TRBJ1-2|TRBV12-3/TRBV12-4
CASSLGVDIRYGYTF
TGTGCCAGCAGCTTGGGAGTAGATATTCGCTATGGCTACACCTTC
>NA|14|NA|TRBJ2-1|TRBV6-1
CASSVPDSHNEQFF
TGTGCCAGCAGTGTCCCGGACAGCCACAATGAGCAGTTCTTC
>NA|13|TRBD1|TRBJ2-7|TRBV12-3/TRBV12-4
CASTRTGESRQYF
TGTGCCAGCACAAGGACAGGGGAGTCCAGGCAGTACTTC
>NA|14|NA|TRBJ2-7|TRBV11-1
CASSFNREIHEQYF
TGTGCCAGCAGCTTCAACAGGGAAATCCACGAGCAGTACTTC
>NA|11|NA|TRBJ2-1|TRBV20-1
CSVRGLSEQFF
TGCAGTGTACGGGGGTTGAGTGAGCAGTTCTTC
>few|15|NA|TRBJ2-7|TRBV6-5
CASSLQPGRTYEQYF
TGTGCCAGCAGTTTACAGCCGGGACGGACCTACGAGCAGTACTTC
>NA|17|TRBD2|TRBJ2-7|TRBV25-1
CASSEFFDGGSIHEQYF
TGTGCTAGCAGTGAATTTTTTGACGGGGGGTCTATCCACGAGCAGTACTTC